Below, one T cell receptor (beta chain) is given with its context. The data belong to a study of blood T cell repertoires in COVID-19. In the study overall: COVID-19 samples, acute and convalescent, were from the United States, Italy and Spain. In each case, the material was cDNA or gDNA derived from T cells, B-cell-depleted T cells, or PBMCs.

The V and J ends lost 4 bases and 0 bases, in that order; junction bases with no gene match: 6. Germline assignment: CDR1 SGDLS and CDR2 YYNGEE. The CDR3 is 15 amino acids. Authors' analysis steps: By means of reference gene primer amplification, nucleated cell counts were estimated. The method was immunoSEQ multiplex PCR; TCRdb's version includes in-frame clones alone and lacks a portion of them. Clone size and the V and J calls come from that table; the DNA yielded D and trimming. The sample carries approximately 250,000 clones, around 88% recorded once. Patients of the Seattle cohort, enrolled during active infection, were followed longitudinally.

The source material was peripheral blood. The origin of this receptor is a woman older than 75 with COVID-19, enrolled during active disease. The V call is TRBV9, the J call TRBJ1-2, with TRBD1 matching over 7 bases. The CDR3 region is CASSFGQAANYGYTF. In DNA form, the CDR3 reads TGTGCCAGCAGCTTTGGACAGGCGGCTAACTATGGCTACACCTTC.